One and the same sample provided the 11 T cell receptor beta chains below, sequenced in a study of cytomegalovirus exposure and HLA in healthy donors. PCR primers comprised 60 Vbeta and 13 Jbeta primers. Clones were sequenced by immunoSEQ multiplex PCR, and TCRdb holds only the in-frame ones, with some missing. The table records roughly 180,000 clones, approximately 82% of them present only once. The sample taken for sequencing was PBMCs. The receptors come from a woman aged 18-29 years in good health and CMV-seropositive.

DNA for the CDR3: TGTGCCAGCAGCTTGGTCGGGGGGGCAAGGGACGAGCAGTACTTC. Amino acids: CASSLVGGARDEQYF. The J gene is TRBJ2-7, the V gene TRBV5-6; TRBD2 aligns across 8 bases. Trimming took 0 bases from V and 5 from J; bases not matched to a gene: 7. The germline CDR1 and CDR2 sequences are SGHDT and YYEEEE. This CDR3 has 15 residues.

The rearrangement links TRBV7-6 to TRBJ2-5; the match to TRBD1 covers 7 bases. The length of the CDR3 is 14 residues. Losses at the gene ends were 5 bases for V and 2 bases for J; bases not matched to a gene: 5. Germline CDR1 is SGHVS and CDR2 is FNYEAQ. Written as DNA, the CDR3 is TGTGCCAGCAGCCGAGGGGGCGGGCAAGAGACCCAGTACTTC. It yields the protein CASSRGGGQETQYF.

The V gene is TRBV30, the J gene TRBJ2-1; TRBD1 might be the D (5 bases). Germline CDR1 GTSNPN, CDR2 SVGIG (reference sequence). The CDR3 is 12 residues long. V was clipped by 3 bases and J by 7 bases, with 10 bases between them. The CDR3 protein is CAWSTGRNEQFF. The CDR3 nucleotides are TGTGCCTGGAGCACAGGTAGGAATGAGCAGTTCTTC.

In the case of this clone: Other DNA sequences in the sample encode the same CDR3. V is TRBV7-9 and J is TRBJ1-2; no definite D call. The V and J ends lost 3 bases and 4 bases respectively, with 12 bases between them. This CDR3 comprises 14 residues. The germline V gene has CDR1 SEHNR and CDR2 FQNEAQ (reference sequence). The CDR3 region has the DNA TGTGCCAGCAGCTTTGCGGGCGCAGGCTATGGCTACACCTTC. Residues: CASSFAGAGYGYTF.

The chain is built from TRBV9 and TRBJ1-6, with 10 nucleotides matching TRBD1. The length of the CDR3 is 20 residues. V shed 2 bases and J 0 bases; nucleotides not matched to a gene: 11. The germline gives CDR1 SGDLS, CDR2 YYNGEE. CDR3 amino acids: CASSVPRQGARSSYNSPLHF. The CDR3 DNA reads TGTGCCAGCAGCGTGCCTCGACAGGGGGCGAGGAGCTCCTATAATTCACCCCTCCACTTT.

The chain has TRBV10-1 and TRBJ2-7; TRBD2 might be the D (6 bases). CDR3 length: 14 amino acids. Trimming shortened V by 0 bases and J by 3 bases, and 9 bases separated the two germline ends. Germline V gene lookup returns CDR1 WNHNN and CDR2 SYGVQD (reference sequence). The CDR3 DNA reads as TGCGCCAGCAGTGAGTCTATGGAGGGCTACGAGCAGTACTTC. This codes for CASSESMEGYEQYF.

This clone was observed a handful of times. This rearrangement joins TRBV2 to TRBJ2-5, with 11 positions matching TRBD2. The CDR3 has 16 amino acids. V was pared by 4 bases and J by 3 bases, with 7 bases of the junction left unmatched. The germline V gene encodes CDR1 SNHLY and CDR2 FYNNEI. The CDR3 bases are TGTGCCAGCAGTGTAGGTAGCGGGGGGGCCGAAGAGACCCAGTACTTC. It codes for CASSVGSGGAEETQYF.

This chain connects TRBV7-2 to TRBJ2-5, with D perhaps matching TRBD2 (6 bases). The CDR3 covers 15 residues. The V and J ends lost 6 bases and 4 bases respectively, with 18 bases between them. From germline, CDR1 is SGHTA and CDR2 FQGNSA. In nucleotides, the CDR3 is TGTGCCAGCAGTTTTACTAGCTACCTACCAGAGACCCAGTACTTC. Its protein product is CASSFTSYLPETQYF.

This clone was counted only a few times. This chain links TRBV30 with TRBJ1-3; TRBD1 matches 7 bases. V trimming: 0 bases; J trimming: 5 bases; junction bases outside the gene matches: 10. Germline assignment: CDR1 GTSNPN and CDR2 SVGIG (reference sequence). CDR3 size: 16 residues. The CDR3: CAWSVPRRTGRNTIYF. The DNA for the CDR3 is TGTGCCTGGAGTGTCCCTCGCCGGACAGGCCGAAACACCATATATTTT.

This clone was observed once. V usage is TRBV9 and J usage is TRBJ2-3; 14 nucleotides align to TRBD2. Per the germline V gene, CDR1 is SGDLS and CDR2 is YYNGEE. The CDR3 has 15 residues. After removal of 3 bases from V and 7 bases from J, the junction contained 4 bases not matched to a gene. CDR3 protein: CASSGGTSGGNTQYF. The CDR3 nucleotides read TGTGCCAGCAGCGGAGGGACTAGCGGGGGAAATACGCAGTATTTT.

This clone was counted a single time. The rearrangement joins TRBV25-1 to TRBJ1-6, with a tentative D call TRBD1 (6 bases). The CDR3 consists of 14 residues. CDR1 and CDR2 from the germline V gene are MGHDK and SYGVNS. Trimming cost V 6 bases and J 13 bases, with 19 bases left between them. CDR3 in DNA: TGTGCCAGCAGAGCGGACAGCGGCCCTTCGCCCCTCCACTTT. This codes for CASRADSGPSPLHF.